This T cell receptor beta chain was documented in a study of blood T cell repertoires in COVID-19. The overall study: COVID-19 samples, acute and convalescent, were from the United States, Italy and Spain.

In the original workflow: Estimated nucleated cell counts came from reference gene primer amplification. Measured with immunoSEQ multiplex PCR; TCRdb has only the in-frame clones, and not every one. Clone size and V and J calls were adopted from that table, with D and trimming inferred from the DNA. The sample shows nearly 95,000 clones, just under 80% of them seen only once. The trim removed 6 bases at V and 6 bases at J, leaving 5 bases unmatched. This CDR3 region has 13 residues. Germline assignment: CDR1 MNHEY and CDR2 SVGAGI. The TCR sequence derives from a human donor in a cohort sampled during active COVID-19. The chain links TRBV6-5 to TRBJ1-5; 7 nucleotides line up with TRBD1. The sample was peripheral blood. CDR3 DNA sequence: TGTGCCAGCAGAGACAGGGAGTCTCAGCCCCAGCATTTT. This gives the protein CASRDRESQPQHF.